The 13 T cell receptor beta chains listed next were all sequenced from one sample in a study of cytomegalovirus exposure and HLA in healthy donors. A multiplex PCR was run with 60 Vbeta primers and 13 Jbeta primers. The repertoire was sequenced with immunoSEQ multiplex PCR; TCRdb's copy has only in-frame clones and lacks some. The data hold more than 95,000 clones, with 81% observed a single time. The sample consisted of PBMCs. The receptors stem from a woman aged 25 to 39 in good health and CMV-seronegative.

J is TRBJ1-2 and V is TRBV30; the D is unclear. Germline V CDR1 and CDR2: GTSNPN, SVGIG (reference sequence). The V and J ends lost 2 bases and 2 bases respectively, with 12 bases between them. The CDR3 is 14 amino acids. The CDR3 DNA is TGTGCCTGGAGTCGGGTTCCAGAAAACTATGGCTACACCTTC. Amino acids: CAWSRVPENYGYTF.

The DNA for the CDR3 is TGTGCCTGGAGTGTACCAGGGGGGCAGGACATTCAGTACTTC. Protein sequence: CAWSVPGGQDIQYF. The chain has TRBV30 and TRBJ2-4, with TRBD1 as a possible D gene (7 bases). Trimming stripped 0 bases from V and 8 bases from J, with 14 bases between. Looked up from germline, CDR1 is GTSNPN and CDR2 is SVGIG (reference sequence). The CDR3 consists of 14 residues.

This sequence joins TRBV2 and TRBJ1-4, with 8 bases lining up with TRBD1. This CDR3 has 12 amino acids. Germline values: CDR1 SNHLY, CDR2 FYNNEI. With 2 bases clipped from V and 12 bases from J, the junction kept 2 bases outside the gene matches. The CDR3 here is CASSERGQELFF. For the CDR3, the DNA is TGTGCCAGCAGTGAAAGGGGACAGGAACTGTTTTTT.

The V call is TRBV10-2, the J call TRBJ2-5, with D perhaps matching TRBD2 (6 bases). V was trimmed by 5 bases and J by 5 bases, leaving 15 bases between them. Germline CDR1 reads WSHSY; CDR2 reads SAAADI. The CDR3 length is 14 residues. Written as DNA, the CDR3 is TGCGCCAGCAGTTTACGGGAGCTGGAGGAGACCCAGTACTTC. Its protein product is CASSLRELEETQYF.

This chain uses TRBV7-2 with TRBJ2-5; 13 bases are a match to TRBD2. The CDR3 sequence is 19 residues long. CDR1 SGHTA and CDR2 FQGNSA come from the germline V gene. V shed 5 bases and J 5 bases; nucleotides not matched to a gene: 17. The CDR3 nucleotides read TGTGCCAGCAGCATGGGACTAGCGGGGCGAATAGCCAGGGGGGAGACCCAGTACTTC. The encoded protein is CASSMGLAGRIARGETQYF.

The chain is built from TRBV9 and TRBJ2-7, with 8 bases identical to TRBD1. The germline gives CDR1 SGDLS, CDR2 YYNGEE. J was trimmed by 6 bases and V by 5 bases; bases with no gene match: 19. This CDR3 has 17 residues. The CDR3 region is CASRSDYSRQGAFEQYF. For the CDR3, the DNA is TGTGCCAGCAGATCCGATTACTCTCGGCAGGGGGCGTTCGAGCAGTACTTC.

The rearrangement uses TRBV6-1 and TRBJ1-2; 11 nucleotides match TRBD1. This CDR3 is 16 amino acids long. The trim removed 2 bases at V and 8 bases at J, leaving 10 bases unmatched. CDR1 MNHNS and CDR2 SASEGT come from the germline V gene. The CDR3 is CASSERSDRGREGYTF. The CDR3 DNA reads as TGTGCCAGCAGTGAAAGATCGGACAGGGGGCGGGAGGGCTACACCTTC.

The gene calls are TRBV25-1 and TRBJ2-1; 7 bases are shared with TRBD2. Germline V CDR1 and CDR2: MGHDK, SYGVNS. V shed 6 bases, J shed 0 bases, and the junction held 11 bases outside the gene matches. This CDR3 has 17 amino acids. Here the CDR3 DNA reads TGTGCCAGCAGCGGAGGCCCGGGACTACACTCCTACAATGAGCAGTTCTTC. Translating gives CASSGGPGLHSYNEQFF.

This chain connects TRBV7-2 to TRBJ2-7; TRBD2 aligns across 7 bases. Germline V lookup: CDR1 SGHTA, CDR2 FQGNSA. CDR3 length: 16 residues. V gave up 5 bases and J gave up 0 bases; unmatched junction bases: 10. CDR3 sequence (DNA): TGTGCCAGCAGCACTTCGGGAGGACGGAACTCCTACGAGCAGTACTTC. Translating gives CASSTSGGRNSYEQYF. The complete variable domain, with remaining parts taken from reference TRBV7-2 and TRBJ2-7, reads GAGVSQSPSNKVTEKGKDVELRCDPISGHTALYWYRQSLGQGLEFLIYFQGNSAPDKSGLPSDRFSAERTGGSVSTLTIQRTQQEDSAVYLCASSTSGGRNSYEQYFGPGTRLTVT.

The rearrangement uses TRBV19 and TRBJ1-1; D gene ambiguous. Germline assignment: CDR1 LNHDA and CDR2 SQIVND (reference sequence). The CDR3 runs 12 residues. V lost 3 bases and J 0 bases, leaving 2 bases between the germline ends. The CDR3 nucleotides are TGTGCCAGTAGTATCTTGAACACTGAAGCTTTCTTT. Amino acids: CASSILNTEAFF. The entire variable domain, with the rest obtained from reference TRBV19 and TRBJ1-1, is as follows: DGGITQSPKYLFRKEGQNVTLSCEQNLNHDAMYWYRQDPGQGLRLIYYSQIVNDFQKGDIAEGYSVSREKKESFPLTVTSAQKNPTAFYLCASSILNTEAFFGQGTRLTVV.

The chain has TRBV4-1 and TRBJ1-1, with TRBD1 matching 10 bases. The CDR3 length is 14 residues. CDR1 MGHRA and CDR2 YSYEKL come from the germline V gene. V trimming: 6 bases; J trimming: 6 bases; junction bases outside the gene matches: 7. CDR3 residues: CASRQTGGYAEAFF. The DNA for the CDR3 is TGCGCCAGCAGACAGACAGGGGGCTACGCTGAAGCTTTCTTT.

This chain connects TRBV29-1 to TRBJ1-6, with D maybe TRBD1 (6 bases). Trimming stripped 7 bases from V and 7 bases from J, with 14 bases between. Germline CDR1 SQVTM, CDR2 ANQGSEA. The CDR3 runs 13 residues. Here the CDR3 reads CSAGGGANSPLHF. The CDR3 DNA reads TGCAGCGCCGGAGGGGGGGCGAATTCACCCCTCCACTTT.

CDR3 loop: CASSLVGRGNNEQFF. Written as DNA, the CDR3 is TGCGCCAGCAGCTTGGTAGGCAGGGGAAACAATGAGCAGTTCTTC. The J gene is TRBJ2-1, the V gene TRBV5-1; perhaps TRBD1 as D (6 bases). With 0 bases removed from V and 5 bases from J, the gap between germline ends came to 12 bases. CDR1 and CDR2 from the germline V gene are SGHRS and YFSETQ. The CDR3 sequence is 15 residues long.